Listed below are T cell receptor beta chains from one sample, sequenced in a study of T-cell reconstitution after alpha-beta-depleted transplantation in children. A single record per CDR3 protein comes from TCRdb applying MiXCR to the PCR reads. The sample includes fewer than 550,000 distinct CDR3 sequences, approximately 10% of them seen just once. The material sequenced was PBMCs, mostly from graft donor cells, taken 180 days after TCRalphabeta/CD19-depleted stem cell transplant. The receptor set was obtained from a female patient under 10 years old who had a stem cell transplant for aplastic anemia, so the T cells may come from the graft donor. CDR3s include the opening cysteine and the closing phenylalanine or tryptophan. The D gene is left open where the match is weak. Clone size is shown for a subset of rows, as once, few, many or a class of expanded clone.

CDR3,DNA,J,D,V,size
CASSPAGGVREQFF,TGTGCCAGCAGCCCGGCCGGGGGGGTCAGGGAGCAGTTCTTC,TRBJ2-1,TRBD2,TRBV11-2,once
CASSSTGAGDTQYF,TGTGCCAGCAGCTCGACAGGGGCCGGAGATACGCAGTATTTT,TRBJ2-3,TRBD1,TRBV7-9,few
CASSPSELIANTEAFF,TGTGCCAGCAGCCCTTCCGAACTAATTGCTAACACTGAAGCTTTCTTT,TRBJ1-1,-,TRBV5-6,-
CASSRDRTNEQFF,TGTGCCAGCAGCCGGGACAGGACCAATGAGCAGTTCTTC,TRBJ2-1,TRBD1,TRBV7-7,-
CSAREPRMRPTYNEQFF,TGCAGTGCTAGAGAACCCCGGATGAGGCCTACCTACAATGAGCAGTTCTTC,TRBJ2-1,-,TRBV20-1,-
CAIRDSPYEQYF,TGTGCCATCCGGGACAGCCCCTACGAGCAGTACTTC,TRBJ2-7,TRBD1,TRBV2,many
CASSASRPDSASTDTQYF,TGTGCCAGCAGCGCCTCGAGACCGGACAGCGCTAGCACAGATACGCAGTATTTT,TRBJ2-3,-,TRBV9,-
CASGLAVPYEQYF,TGTGCCAGCGGGTTAGCGGTACCCTACGAGCAGTACTTC,TRBJ2-7,-,TRBV12-3/TRBV12-4,few
CATSRHGTRDNEQFF,TGTGCCACCAGCAGACACGGGACCAGGGACAATGAGCAGTTCTTC,TRBJ2-1,-,TRBV15,few
CASSLAFRNTEAFF,TGTGCCAGCAGCTTAGCGTTCCGCAACACTGAAGCTTTCTTT,TRBJ1-1,-,TRBV7-9,few
CASSLGGRQTGTQYF,TGTGCCAGCAGCTTAGGGGGCCGTCAAACGGGGACCCAGTACTTC,TRBJ2-5,-,TRBV7-2,-
CASSLHGTGQETQYF,TGTGCCAGCAGCTTACACGGGACAGGGCAAGAGACCCAGTACTTC,TRBJ2-5,TRBD1,TRBV7-8,-
CASSYETAGGGSSYNEQFF,TGTGCCAGCAGTTATGAGACAGCGGGAGGAGGGAGCTCCTACAATGAGCAGTTCTTC,TRBJ2-1,TRBD2,TRBV6-2/TRBV6-3,few
CASTSRAGGPSTDTQYF,TGTGCCAGCACTTCACGAGCGGGAGGGCCCAGCACAGATACGCAGTATTTT,TRBJ2-3,TRBD2,TRBV12-3/TRBV12-4,-
CASSPETGTEAFF,TGTGCCAGCAGCCCAGAGACAGGGACTGAAGCTTTCTTT,TRBJ1-1,TRBD1,TRBV11-3,-
CASSQEGQGGQPQHF,TGCGCCAGCAGCCAGGAGGGACAGGGAGGTCAGCCCCAGCATTTT,TRBJ1-5,TRBD1,TRBV4-1,many
CSARDRTGWYNEQFF,TGCAGTGCTAGAGATAGGACGGGGTGGTACAATGAGCAGTTCTTC,TRBJ2-1,-,TRBV20-1,-
CASSFLFTQGNQPQHF,TGTGCCAGCAGTTTTCTCTTCACCCAGGGTAATCAGCCCCAGCATTTT,TRBJ1-5,-,TRBV28,-
CSASPSDYTYNEQFF,TGCAGTGCTAGTCCATCGGACTATACCTACAATGAGCAGTTCTTC,TRBJ2-1,-,TRBV20-1,few
CASSQEWAPNTEAFF,TGCGCCAGCAGCCAAGAGTGGGCCCCGAACACTGAAGCTTTCTTT,TRBJ1-1,-,TRBV4-3,-
CASSLALGTGIITGELFF,TGTGCCAGCAGTTTAGCGCTTGGGACTGGTATAATCACCGGGGAGCTGTTTTTT,TRBJ2-2,-,TRBV12-3/TRBV12-4,-
CASSQDVLQGGPYEQYF,TGTGCCAGCAGCCAAGATGTGCTCCAGGGGGGGCCCTACGAGCAGTACTTC,TRBJ2-7,-,TRBV4-2,-
CASSLALAGKNIQYF,TGTGCCAGCAGCTTAGCCCTAGCGGGCAAAAACATTCAGTACTTC,TRBJ2-4,TRBD2,TRBV7-2,few
CSEQWGMNTEAFF,TGCAGCGAGCAGTGGGGCATGAACACTGAAGCTTTCTTT,TRBJ1-1,-,TRBV29-1,few
CASSPGLPRNEQFF,TGTGCCAGCAGCCCTGGGCTACCTCGCAATGAGCAGTTCTTC,TRBJ2-1,-,TRBV21-1,-
CSARGDAFTDTQYF,TGCAGTGCTAGGGGGGACGCTTTCACAGATACGCAGTATTTT,TRBJ2-3,-,TRBV20-1,few
CASSVSRGVGQETQYF,TGTGCCAGCAGCGTTTCGCGAGGTGTAGGCCAAGAGACCCAGTACTTC,TRBJ2-5,-,TRBV9,-
CASSPRLGGGADTQYF,TGTGCCAGCTCACCACGGTTAGGAGGGGGCGCAGATACGCAGTATTTT,TRBJ2-3,-,TRBV18,few
CASNWDRDFYNEQFF,TGTGCCAGCAACTGGGACAGGGACTTCTACAATGAGCAGTTCTTC,TRBJ2-1,TRBD1,TRBV6-6,-
CASTDSNSNQPQHF,TGTGCCAGCACCGACAGTAATAGCAATCAGCCCCAGCATTTT,TRBJ1-5,-,TRBV6-2/TRBV6-3,-
CASSKAFPTSGPSYNEQFF,TGTGCCAGCAGCAAAGCGTTCCCGACTAGCGGGCCCTCCTACAATGAGCAGTTCTTC,TRBJ2-1,-,TRBV21-1,many
CASIVGGPSNQPQHF,TGTGCCAGCATCGTTGGAGGACCTAGCAATCAGCCCCAGCATTTT,TRBJ1-5,-,TRBV6-1,-
CASSLKISGRADTDTQYF,TGCGCCAGCAGCTTGAAGATTAGCGGGAGGGCCGACACAGATACGCAGTATTTT,TRBJ2-3,TRBD2,TRBV5-1,many
CASSRTLTGNTIYF,TGTGCCAGCAGTCGGACCTTGACTGGAAACACCATATATTTT,TRBJ1-3,-,TRBV6-1,-
CASSSQIRATFTEAFF,TGTGCCAGCAGCTCCCAGATTCGCGCGACGTTCACTGAAGCTTTCTTT,TRBJ1-1,-,TRBV7-2,-
CARWLFYEQYF,TGTGCCCGTTGGCTATTCTACGAGCAGTACTTC,TRBJ2-7,-,TRBV7-9,few
CASQTSGGSYNEQFF,TGTGCCAGCCAGACCTCAGGGGGCTCCTACAATGAGCAGTTCTTC,TRBJ2-1,TRBD1,TRBV2,-
CASSSRPEGNTIYF,TGTGCCAGCAGCTCACGCCCCGAGGGAAACACCATATATTTT,TRBJ1-3,-,TRBV11-2,-
CASSSTGGGQETQYF,TGCGCCAGCAGCTCGACAGGGGGAGGCCAAGAGACCCAGTACTTC,TRBJ2-5,TRBD1,TRBV5-1,few
CASSSYFGANVLTF,TGTGCCAGCAGTTCCTACTTTGGGGCCAACGTCCTGACTTTC,TRBJ2-6,-,TRBV28,-
CASSVADWGTTANTGELFF,TGTGCCAGCAGCGTAGCCGATTGGGGAACAACAGCCAACACCGGGGAGCTGTTTTTT,TRBJ2-2,-,TRBV9,few
CASSLRQASSYEQYF,TGTGCCAGCAGTTTAAGGCAGGCGAGCTCCTACGAGCAGTACTTC,TRBJ2-7,-,TRBV28,many
CASSQELAGPQETQYF,TGTGCCAGCAGCCAAGAACTAGCGGGGCCACAAGAGACCCAGTACTTC,TRBJ2-5,TRBD2,TRBV4-2,many
CATLDRTNYGYTF,TGTGCCACCCTGGACAGGACTAACTATGGCTACACCTTC,TRBJ1-2,TRBD1,TRBV6-1,few
CASSPRHRGADTQYF,TGTGCCAGCAGCCCTCGGCACAGGGGGGCAGATACGCAGTATTTT,TRBJ2-3,TRBD1,TRBV7-6,few
CASSPWVASGNTIYF,TGTGCCAGCAGCCCGTGGGTCGCCTCCGGGAACACCATATATTTT,TRBJ1-3,-,TRBV5-5,many
CATSDPGDNYGYTF,TGTGCCACCAGTGATCCGGGGGACAACTATGGCTACACCTTC,TRBJ1-2,-,TRBV24-1,-
CASSRGGGSLYEQYF,TGTGCCAGCAGCAGAGGGGGGGGAAGTCTCTACGAGCAGTACTTC,TRBJ2-7,-,TRBV11-1,few
CSAPSSSGRTDTQYF,TGCAGTGCTCCTTCCTCTAGCGGGAGGACAGATACGCAGTATTTT,TRBJ2-3,TRBD2,TRBV20-1,few
CASSFTQELGLAGSPGYNEQFF,TGTGCCAGCAGTTTCACACAGGAGCTGGGGCTAGCGGGATCACCGGGGTACAATGAGCAGTTCTTC,TRBJ2-1,TRBD2,TRBV12-3/TRBV12-4,-
CASTRRFSGYTF,TGTGCCAGCACCCGCAGGTTCAGTGGCTACACCTTC,TRBJ1-2,-,TRBV6-6,-
CATSRDIGKETQYF,TGTGCCACCAGCAGAGATATAGGCAAAGAGACCCAGTACTTC,TRBJ2-5,-,TRBV15,-
CATSDPGTGENYGYTF,TGTGCCACCAGTGATCCAGGGACAGGAGAAAACTATGGCTACACCTTC,TRBJ1-2,TRBD1,TRBV24-1,-
CASLTPLAGGVSYNEQFF,TGTGCCAGCCTCACCCCGCTAGCGGGAGGGGTCTCCTACAATGAGCAGTTCTTC,TRBJ2-1,TRBD2,TRBV2,-